The 20 T cell receptor beta chains presented below share a single source sample, sequenced in a study of vaccination and CD4 T cells after COVID-19. The antigens of these receptors remain unknown. This sample's treatment: roughly 10-day PBMC culture with coronavirus spike peptide pools or control peptides (ViraFEST assay). Sequencing of cultured CD4+ T cell DNA used the Oncomine TCR Beta short-read assay. A single record per CDR3 protein comes from TCRdb applying MiXCR to the PCR reads. Counted here are about 11,000 distinct CDR3 sequences, approximately 53% occurring once; the ten biggest clones make up over 10%. Input material: CD4+ T cells from blood, cultured in vitro. The receptor set was obtained from a human donor who had recovered from COVID-19.

The V and J genes are TRBV12-3 or TRBV12-4 and TRBJ2-3; no firm D call. The V and J ends lost 6 bases and 3 bases respectively, with 10 bases between them. The length of the CDR3 is 13 residues. The CDR3: CASSFIGTDTQYF. The CDR3 DNA sequence: TGTGCCAGCAGCTTCATAGGGACAGATACGCAGTATTTT.

In its sample, this clonotype was seen a few times. CDR3 residues: CASGSSRDYTF. As DNA, the CDR3 is TGTGCCTCGGGTAGTTCGAGAGACTACACCTTC. V is TRBV6-1 and J is TRBJ1-2; the D is unclear. Germline V CDR1 and CDR2: MNHNS, SASEGT. V was clipped by 11 bases and J by 10 bases, with 17 bases between them. This CDR3 region has 11 residues.

This clonotype was recorded a few times. The chain has TRBV21-1 and TRBJ2-7; no check of the table's D call, TRBD2, against the DNA was made. TRBV21-1 is labeled a pseudogene. The CDR3 has 18 amino acids. The CDR3 DNA reads TGTGCCAGCAGCAAAGTGGCTAGCGGGAGACCTTGGTGTGTTGAGCAGTACTTC. It is translated as CASSKVASGRPWCVEQYF.

The chain combines TRBV20-1 with TRBJ1-6, with no clear D. Germline V gene lookup returns CDR1 DFQATT and CDR2 SNEGSKA (reference sequence). Trimming left V 4 bases short and J 8 bases short, with 18 bases between. This CDR3 has 15 amino acids. Written as DNA, the CDR3 is TGCAGTGCTACCCTGAGGGCGGTTATGGATTCACCCCTCCACTTT. Its protein product is CSATLRAVMDSPLHF.

This clonotype appeared once. The rearrangement uses TRBV18 and TRBJ1-4, with a weak D call TRBD1 (6 bases). Per the germline V gene, CDR1 is KGHSH and CDR2 is LQKENI. V gave up 3 bases and J gave up 6 bases, with 8 bases separating them. CDR3 length equals 13 residues. CDR3 bases: TGTGCCAGCTCACCGAGACAGGATGAAAAACTGTTTTTT. Translating it yields CASSPRQDEKLFF.

There are a few counts of this clonotype. The V call is TRBV10-1, the J call TRBJ1-6; D may be TRBD1 (6 bases). Germline CDR1 WNHNN, CDR2 SYGVQD (reference sequence). This CDR3 is built from 19 residues. V dropped 10 bases and J dropped 0 bases, with 25 bases sitting between them. CDR3 sequence (DNA): TGCGCCATAGAAAGACACAGGGTCGCGGTGCGCTCCTATAATTCACCCCTCCACTTT. Its protein product is CAIERHRVAVRSYNSPLHF.

The chain has TRBV6-5 and TRBJ1-5, with D possibly matching TRBD1 (6 bases). The CDR3 consists of 15 residues. CDR1 and CDR2 from the germline V gene are MNHEY and SVGAGI. V dropped 4 bases and J dropped 4 bases, with 14 bases sitting between them. Here the CDR3 reads CASSSRGGSNQPQHF. The CDR3 DNA reads TGTGCCAGCAGTTCCCGAGGGGGGAGTAATCAGCCCCAGCATTTT.

The chain combines TRBV7-9 with TRBJ2-3; 14 bases match TRBD2. Germline V gene sequence: CDR1 SEHNR, CDR2 FQNEAQ (reference sequence). V was pared by 5 bases and J by 3 bases, with 4 bases of the junction left unmatched. CDR3 length: 16 amino acids. The CDR3 here is CASSTGLAGATDTQYF. The CDR3 DNA follows: TGTGCCAGCAGCACGGGACTAGCGGGAGCAACAGATACGCAGTATTTT.

By sample fraction, this clonotype is medium-sized. V and J are TRBV10-3 and TRBJ1-1; the D gene is possibly TRBD1 (6 bases). Trimming removed 6 bases at V and 1 base at J, with 9 bases between. CDR3 length equals 13 residues. Germline loops: CDR1 ENHRY, CDR2 SYGVKD. CDR3 bases: TGTGCCATCAGGCCCAGGGGGAACACTGAAGCTTTCTTT. This encodes CAIRPRGNTEAFF.

This clonotype is medium-sized in the sample. The CDR3 region has the DNA TGCAGTGCTAGCCGGGCCACTGAAGCTTTCTTT. Its protein product is CSASRATEAFF. This chain uses TRBV20-1 with TRBJ1-1, with D uncertain. V was clipped by 3 bases and J by 4 bases, with 6 bases between them. The CDR3 is made up of 11 amino acids. The germline gives CDR1 DFQATT, CDR2 SNEGSKA (reference sequence).

This sequence joins TRBV20-1 and TRBJ2-5, with D maybe TRBD2 (6 bases). The CDR3 consists of 11 residues. Per germline, CDR1 DFQATT and CDR2 SNEGSKA (reference sequence). V gave up 3 bases and J gave up 5 bases, with 7 bases separating them. The DNA of the CDR3 is TGCAGTGCTAGCGGGAGCGAGACCCAGTACTTC. Its translation is CSASGSETQYF.

This rearrangement joins TRBV30 to TRBJ1-1; the D is unclear. V was pared by 5 bases and J by 0 bases, with 7 bases between. This CDR3 is built from 12 residues. The V gene's germline CDR1 is GTSNPN and CDR2 SVGIG (reference sequence). CDR3 sequence (DNA): TGTGCCTGGGGTCGGGTGAACACTGAAGCTTTCTTT. It is translated as CAWGRVNTEAFF.

This chain joins TRBV15 and TRBJ1-2, with a possible D match to TRBD1 (6 bases). V lost 0 bases and J 3 bases, leaving 11 bases between the germline ends. Germline V gene sequence: CDR1 LNHNV, CDR2 YYDKDF (reference sequence). CDR3 length: 15 residues. The DNA of the CDR3 is TGTGCCACCAGCAGAGATCGGGGGGCCCACTATGGCTACACCTTC. This translates into CATSRDRGAHYGYTF.

The rearrangement uses TRBV10-3 and TRBJ2-2; D remains unclear. Per germline, CDR1 ENHRY and CDR2 SYGVKD. The V end lost 0 bases, the J end lost 7 bases, and 3 bases lay between the germline ends. This CDR3 has 12 amino acids. This chain's CDR3 is CAISESVGELFF. The CDR3 DNA reads as TGTGCCATCAGTGAGTCGGTCGGGGAGCTGTTTTTT.

The table lists this clonotype with a count of one. This chain connects TRBV6-1 to TRBJ2-3, with 9 bases identical to TRBD2. The CDR3 loop spans 15 amino acids. The germline V gene has CDR1 MNHNS and CDR2 SASEGT. J was trimmed by 2 bases and V by 10 bases; bases with no gene match: 10. CDR3 protein: CATKETSGLTDTQYF. CDR3 sequence (DNA): TGTGCCACCAAAGAGACTAGCGGTCTCACAGATACGCAGTATTTT.

This chain uses TRBV20-1 with TRBJ2-7; TRBD2 is a possible D gene (5 bases). The CDR3 runs 14 residues. The germline V and J ends were trimmed by 6 bases and 1 base, with 16 bases remaining between them. Per germline, CDR1 DFQATT and CDR2 SNEGSKA (reference sequence). The CDR3 DNA reads as TGCAGTGCCCCCGCGAGCGGAGGTTCCTACGAGCAGTACTTC. Translation gives CSAPASGGSYEQYF.

V gene TRBV27 combines with J gene TRBJ1-1; 8 bases fit TRBD1. Losses at the gene ends were 8 bases for V and 4 bases for J; bases not matched to a gene: 15. Germline lookup yields CDR1 MNHEY and CDR2 SMNVEV (reference sequence). CDR3 length: 16 residues. CDR3 residues: CASGTYGTGLSTEAFF. In DNA, the CDR3 is TGTGCCAGCGGCACCTACGGGACAGGCTTGTCCACTGAAGCTTTCTTT.

The J gene is TRBJ1-1, the V gene TRBV19; D is possibly TRBD1 (5 bases). The CDR3 is made up of 15 amino acids. V shed 2 bases and J shed 6 bases, with 16 bases lying between them. Germline-derived CDR1 and CDR2 are LNHDA and SQIVND (reference sequence). The CDR3: CASSIFGTGNAEAFF. The CDR3 region has the DNA TGTGCCAGTAGTATATTCGGGACGGGAAACGCTGAAGCTTTCTTT.

V gene TRBV7-8 combines with J gene TRBJ2-1, with TRBD1 matching over 7 bases. Germline CDR1 is SGHVS and CDR2 is FQNEAQ. The CDR3 consists of 14 residues. J was trimmed by 9 bases and V by 4 bases; bases with no gene match: 9. In DNA form, the CDR3 reads TGTGCCAGCAGCTCGAGGGGGCGCCCGAGTGAGCAGTTCTTC. This codes for CASSSRGRPSEQFF.

The chain carries TRBV10-3 and TRBJ2-7, with 7 bases matching TRBD2. The germline gives CDR1 ENHRY, CDR2 SYGVKD. The CDR3 has 15 residues. V lost 11 bases, J lost 0 bases, and 13 bases stayed unmatched. CDR3: CASTPRAGDSYEQYF. CDR3 nucleotide sequence: TGTGCCTCCACCCCTCGGGCGGGAGACTCCTACGAGCAGTACTTC.